This entry features one T cell receptor (beta chain) sequence. Its specificity is not known. Unmatched junction bases numbered 9, after V lost 2 bases and J lost 10 bases. The germline V gene has CDR1 KGHSH and CDR2 LQKENI. The CDR3 spans 16 residues. Profiling relied on immunoSEQ multiplex PCR, and the TCRdb table lists in-frame clones only, not all of them. The data show fewer than 600,000 clones, around 76% seen once. This sample was included in a study of shared clonotypes between healthy human individuals. General observations from the study: A limitation of the genetic and exposure-history diversity represented arose from few donors.

Sample: PBMCs. The clonotype originates from a woman aged 40 to 55 in good health. Some clones in this sample may be carry-over from other donors' samples. The chain combines TRBV18 with TRBJ2-1; 12 bases align to TRBD2. The CDR3 is CASSPRETSGRSEQFF. The DNA of the CDR3 is TGTGCCAGCTCACCAAGGGAAACTAGCGGGAGGTCAGAGCAGTTCTTC. The full variable domain, completed using reference TRBV18 and TRBJ2-1, is NAGVMQNPRHLVRRRGQEARLRCSPMKGHSHVYWYRQLPEEGLKFMVYLQKENIIDESGMPKERFSAEFPKEGPSILRIQQVVRGDSAAYFCASSPRETSGRSEQFFGPGTRLTVL.